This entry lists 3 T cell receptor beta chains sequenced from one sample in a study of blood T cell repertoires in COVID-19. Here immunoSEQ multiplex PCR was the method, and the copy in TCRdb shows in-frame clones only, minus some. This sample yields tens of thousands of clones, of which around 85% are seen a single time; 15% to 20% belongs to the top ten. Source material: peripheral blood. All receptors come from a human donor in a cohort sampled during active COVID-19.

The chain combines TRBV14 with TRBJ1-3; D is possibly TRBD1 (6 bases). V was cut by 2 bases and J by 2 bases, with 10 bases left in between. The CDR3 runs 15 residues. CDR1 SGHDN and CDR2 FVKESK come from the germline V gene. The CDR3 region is CASSQYTGTGNTIYF. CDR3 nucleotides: TGTGCCAGCAGCCAATATACAGGGACTGGAAACACCATATATTTT.

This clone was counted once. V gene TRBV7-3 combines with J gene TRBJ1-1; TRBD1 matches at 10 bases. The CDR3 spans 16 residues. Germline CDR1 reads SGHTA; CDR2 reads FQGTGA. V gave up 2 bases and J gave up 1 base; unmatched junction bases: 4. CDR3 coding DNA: TGTGCCAGCAGCTTAGGGGACAGGGGTGGGAACACTGAAGCTTTCTTT. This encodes CASSLGDRGGNTEAFF.

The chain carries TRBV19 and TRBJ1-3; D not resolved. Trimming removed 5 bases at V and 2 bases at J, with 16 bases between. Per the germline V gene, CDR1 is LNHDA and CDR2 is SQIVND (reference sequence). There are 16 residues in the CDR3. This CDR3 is CASSRPGLETGNTIYF. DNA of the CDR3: TGTGCCAGTAGTCGCCCGGGTCTGGAAACTGGAAACACCATATATTTT.